The T cell receptor beta chain under discussion was sequenced for a study of T cells in women clearing cervical HPV infection. Study overall: Case blood was drawn when the lesion was first found; control blood after infection became undetectable. HLA type stays a possible confounder, typing being limited.

Study-wide results and limits: CIN3+ cases had significantly higher TCR richness than controls; evenness did not differ. Unknown T-cell numbers per sample may underlie the richness differences.

As to this clone: The antigen remains unidentified.

Here immunoSEQ multiplex PCR was the method, and the copy in TCRdb shows in-frame clones only, minus some. The table gives roughly 45,000 clones; the top ten clones make up approximately 0.98% of it. This sequence was found in a woman aged 18-69 years with a cervical HPV16 infection that either progressed to CIN3+ or cleared (not recorded which). Sequencing was performed on blood buffy coat.

Here the CDR3 reads CASSLEGLRENIQYF. CDR3 bases read: TGTGCCAGCAGCTTAGAGGGACTCCGGGAAAACATT. This chain connects TRBV11-2 to TRBJ2-4; weak D call: TRBD2 (6 bases). The DNA ends 3 residues before the CDR3 does, and the rest of the CDR3 is filled in from the germline J gene. V dropped 0 bases and J dropped 5 bases, with 11 bases sitting between them. The CDR3 contains 15 residues. The germline gives CDR1 SGHAT, CDR2 FQNNGV.